This passage covers 25 T cell receptor beta chains from one sample sequenced in a study of T cells after yellow fever vaccination. TCRdb used MiXCR to reprocess the 5' RACE reads, holding one entry per CDR3 protein. The table includes about 340,000 distinct CDR3 sequences, 3.5% to 4.5% detected once. The sequences come from PBMCs, collected 5 days after the yellow fever booster vaccination. The receptors here all came from a man in his late teens or twenties who received the YFV17D yellow fever vaccine.

J is TRBJ1-4 and V is TRBV5-1; D gene ambiguous. This CDR3 contains 15 residues. Germline CDR1 reads SGHRS; CDR2 reads YFSETQ. The V gene lost 4 bases and the J gene lost 4 bases, with 14 bases spanning the gap. Here the CDR3 reads CASSPRGELNEKLFF. For the CDR3, the DNA is TGCGCCAGCAGCCCCCGGGGAGAACTTAATGAAAAACTGTTTTTT.

This clonotype showed up many times. In DNA, the CDR3 is TGTGCCAGCAGCCCGGGGGCCTTTTCCGGTTGGTACCAAGAGACCCAGTACTTC. As protein: CASSPGAFSGWYQETQYF. The genes are TRBV7-2 and TRBJ2-5; D possibly uses TRBD1 or TRBD2 (6 bases each). V dropped 5 bases and J dropped 0 bases, with 22 bases sitting between them. The CDR3 is made up of 18 amino acids. Germline CDR1 and CDR2: SGHTA and FQGNSA.

The sample holds many counts of this clonotype. This sequence joins TRBV7-2 and TRBJ2-7; D remains unclear. V lost 0 bases, J lost 6 bases, and 9 bases lay in between. The CDR3 extends over 13 amino acids. From germline, CDR1 is SGHTA and CDR2 FQGNSA. This CDR3 is CASSLASSSEQYF. The CDR3 region has the DNA TGTGCCAGCAGCTTAGCGAGCAGTAGCGAGCAGTACTTC.

There are many counts of this clonotype. V gene TRBV20-1 combines with J gene TRBJ1-2, with D unresolved. Trimming removed 0 bases at V and 8 bases at J, with 19 bases between. The CDR3 is made up of 15 amino acids. The germline V gene encodes CDR1 DFQATT and CDR2 SNEGSKA (reference sequence). CDR3 amino acids: CSARDQGWPLGGYTF. The CDR3 DNA sequence: TGCAGTGCTAGAGATCAAGGGTGGCCCTTAGGAGGCTACACCTTC.

The V and J genes are TRBV5-1 and TRBJ2-7, with D possibly being TRBD1 (5 bases). V dropped 0 bases and J dropped 3 bases, with 10 bases sitting between them. Germline assignment: CDR1 SGHRS and CDR2 YFSETQ. The CDR3 has 14 residues. The CDR3 protein is CASSLDTGDYEQYV. For the CDR3, the DNA is TGCGCCAGCAGCTTGGATACAGGTGACTACGAGCAGTACGTC.

This clonotype appeared a few times. The rearrangement uses TRBV7-9 and TRBJ2-6; 8 bases align to TRBD2. This CDR3 region has 19 residues. Unmatched junction bases numbered 10, after V lost 3 bases and J lost 0 bases. Germline lookup yields CDR1 SEHNR and CDR2 FQNEAQ (reference sequence). The CDR3 here is CASSFAGGAPISGANVLTF. The CDR3 DNA sequence: TGTGCCAGCAGCTTCGCGGGGGGTGCTCCTATCTCTGGGGCCAACGTCCTGACTTTC.

This CDR3 reads CASSPPGAPRGEQYF. The DNA for the CDR3 is TGTGCCAGCTCACCACCTGGCGCGCCGCGGGGCGAGCAGTACTTC. The chain links TRBV18 to TRBJ2-7; weak D call: TRBD2 (6 bases). The CDR3 is made up of 15 amino acids. The germline V and J ends were trimmed by 0 bases and 6 bases, with 15 bases remaining between them. Germline-derived CDR1 and CDR2 are KGHSH and LQKENI.

CDR3: CSAVPGVGKNEQFF. CDR3 in DNA: TGCAGTGCGGTCCCCGGGGTGGGGAAAAATGAGCAGTTCTTC. The chain couples TRBV20-1 to TRBJ2-1; tentative D call: TRBD2 (5 bases). This CDR3 region has 14 residues. Trimming took off 6 bases at V and 7 bases at J, with 19 bases between the two ends. Germline V CDR1 and CDR2: DFQATT, SNEGSKA (reference sequence).

The chain joins TRBV20-1 to TRBJ2-5; no clear D. The V end was cut by 5 bases, the J end by 4 bases, with 8 bases between. The length of the CDR3 is 11 residues. The germline V gene encodes CDR1 DFQATT and CDR2 SNEGSKA (reference sequence). CDR3 sequence reads: CSAWAGETQYF. The CDR3 DNA reads TGCAGTGCTTGGGCCGGAGAGACCCAGTACTTC.

The V call is TRBV4-2, the J call TRBJ1-6; D is possibly TRBD1 (5 bases). The CDR3 has 15 residues. V lost 0 bases, J lost 11 bases, and 14 bases lay in between. Germline-derived CDR1 and CDR2 are LGHNA and YNFKEQ. The CDR3 DNA reads as TGTGCCAGCAGCCAAGAGGGGCAGGGATCAACACCCCTCCACTTT. The encoded protein is CASSQEGQGSTPLHF.

This clonotype was picked up many times. The chain uses TRBV9 and TRBJ2-1, with 9 bases matching TRBD2. V was clipped by 2 bases and J by 0 bases; unmatched bases: 12. The germline gives CDR1 SGDLS, CDR2 YYNGEE. CDR3 length: 19 amino acids. In DNA, the CDR3 is TGTGCCAGCAGCGTCCGTAGCGGGGGCGTCTCAAGCTCCTACAATGAGCAGTTCTTC. Translated: CASSVRSGGVSSSYNEQFF.

This chain connects TRBV11-2 to TRBJ1-1; maybe TRBD1 (6 bases). The length of the CDR3 is 15 residues. Per germline, CDR1 SGHAT and CDR2 FQNNGV. Trimming pared 1 base from V and 10 bases from J, leaving 19 bases between. The CDR3 sequence: CASSLATGPRSGAFF. The CDR3 DNA reads as TGTGCCAGCAGCTTAGCAACAGGGCCTCGTAGTGGAGCTTTCTTT.

The genes are TRBV4-1 and TRBJ2-5; D possibly matches TRBD1 or TRBD2 (6 bases each). The germline V gene has CDR1 MGHRA and CDR2 YSYEKL. The ends were cut back, 0 bases at V and 5 bases at J, with 13 bases in the middle. The CDR3 is 15 amino acids. The CDR3 loop is CASSQDHGGRETQYF. The CDR3 DNA is TGCGCCAGCAGCCAAGATCACGGGGGCAGGGAGACCCAGTACTTC.

The V call is TRBV5-4, the J call TRBJ2-1, with 12 bases matching TRBD2. Germline trimming cut 0 bases from V and 1 base from J; bases unmatched to any gene: 5. Germline assignment: CDR1 SGHNT and CDR2 YYREEE (reference sequence). The CDR3 is 18 residues long. CDR3: CASSLGTSGGQSYNEQFF. As DNA, the CDR3 is TGTGCCAGCAGCTTGGGCACTAGCGGGGGGCAGTCCTACAATGAGCAGTTCTTC.

In its sample, this clonotype was seen a few times. The V call is TRBV5-1, the J call TRBJ2-2, with D possibly being TRBD2 (6 bases). Germline-derived CDR1 and CDR2 are SGHRS and YFSETQ. V gave up 5 bases and J gave up 0 bases, with 14 bases separating them. CDR3 size: 16 residues. DNA for the CDR3: TGCGCCAGCAGACGCGCCGCGGGATCGAACACCGGGGAGCTGTTTTTT. Its translation is CASRRAAGSNTGELFF.

This chain joins TRBV15 and TRBJ2-7; D perhaps matches TRBD2 (7 bases). The CDR3 runs to 14 residues. Germline-derived CDR1 and CDR2 are LNHNV and YYDKDF (reference sequence). Deletions cut 1 base from V and 4 bases from J, with 11 bases between. Here the CDR3 reads CATSRAQGLYEQYV. CDR3 DNA: TGTGCCACCAGCAGAGCACAGGGACTATACGAGCAGTACGTC.

This clonotype came up a few times. V is TRBV7-9 and J is TRBJ1-1, with D hard to call. Trimming stripped 1 base from V and 0 bases from J, with 15 bases between. The CDR3 length is 17 residues. Per the germline V gene, CDR1 is SEHNR and CDR2 is FQNEAQ (reference sequence). The CDR3 protein is CASSLEAGLSLNTEAFF. The CDR3 bases are TGTGCCAGCAGCTTAGAAGCCGGGCTTTCCCTGAACACTGAAGCTTTCTTT.

This sequence joins TRBV6-1 and TRBJ1-5, with 7 nucleotides matching TRBD1. Germline V gene data show CDR1 as MNHNS and CDR2 as SASEGT. J lost 5 bases, V lost 5 bases, and 6 bases had no gene match. The CDR3 is 14 residues long. The CDR3 coding sequence is TGTGCCAGCAGTCCCGGGGACAGCTATCAGCCCCAGCATTTT. The encoded protein is CASSPGDSYQPQHF.

This clonotype was counted ten times or more. This chain uses TRBV7-9 with TRBJ2-3; D gene ambiguous. The CDR3 runs 16 residues. The V gene's germline CDR1 is SEHNR and CDR2 FQNEAQ (reference sequence). V lost 5 bases and J 2 bases, leaving 17 bases between the germline ends. The CDR3 DNA sequence: TGTGCCAGCAGCGCCCCAAAGATTCTAACCACAGATACGCAGTATTTT. Protein sequence: CASSAPKILTTDTQYF.

This clonotype showed up many times. This rearrangement joins TRBV7-2 to TRBJ2-1, with TRBD1 matching over 9 bases. CDR3 length equals 16 residues. In germline, CDR1 is SGHTA, CDR2 FQGNSA. Germline trimming cut 5 bases from V and 3 bases from J; bases unmatched to any gene: 8. The CDR3 nucleotides read TGTGCCAGCAGCCCCAAGGGACAGGGATACTACAATGAGCAGTTCTTC. Translated: CASSPKGQGYYNEQFF.

The chain couples TRBV27 to TRBJ2-4; D is ambiguous. The V gene's germline CDR1 is MNHEY and CDR2 SMNVEV (reference sequence). CDR3 size: 16 residues. The V gene lost 1 base and the J gene lost 0 bases, with 10 bases spanning the gap. The DNA of the CDR3 is TGTGCCAGCAGTTTATTAGTGGGCCTAGCCAAAAACATTCAGTACTTC. The encoded protein is CASSLLVGLAKNIQYF.

The table lists this clonotype with many counts. The V call is TRBV7-3, the J call TRBJ2-3, with TRBD2 identical over 9 bases. CDR1 is SGHTA, CDR2 FQGTGA, per germline. J gave up 5 bases and V 2 bases, and 5 bases lay outside the gene matches. CDR3 length equals 15 residues. CDR3 protein: CASSLQSSGGDTQYF. The CDR3 DNA sequence: TGTGCCAGCAGCTTACAGAGTAGCGGGGGAGATACGCAGTATTTT.

The V gene is TRBV28, the J gene TRBJ2-1, with TRBD2 identical over 13 bases. Trimming cost V 5 bases and J 6 bases; bases outside gene matches: 10. This CDR3 region has 17 residues. Germline CDR1 is MDHEN and CDR2 is SYDVKM. Written as DNA, the CDR3 is TGTGCCAGCAGTCGGGGGACTAGCGGGGTGTTGTTCAATGAGCAGTTCTTC. Its translation: CASSRGTSGVLFNEQFF.

The chain links TRBV6-5 to TRBJ1-6, with 8 positions matching TRBD1. The CDR3 is 14 amino acids. Trimming cost V 5 bases and J 9 bases; bases outside gene matches: 6. Germline lookup yields CDR1 MNHEY and CDR2 SVGAGI. The CDR3 DNA sequence: TGTGCCAGCAGTCGGGACAGGACGGGTTCACCCCTCCACTTT. This sequence encodes CASSRDRTGSPLHF.

The sample holds a few counts of this clonotype. The V and J genes are TRBV29-1 and TRBJ2-3; 10 nucleotides agree with TRBD1. CDR1 and CDR2 from the germline V gene are SQVTM and ANQGSEA. Trimming took 2 bases from V and 6 from J; bases not matched to a gene: 14. This CDR3 has 17 amino acids. This CDR3 is CSVENPDRGPTTDTQYF. For the CDR3, the DNA is TGCAGCGTTGAAAACCCCGACAGGGGGCCCACCACGGATACGCAGTATTTT.